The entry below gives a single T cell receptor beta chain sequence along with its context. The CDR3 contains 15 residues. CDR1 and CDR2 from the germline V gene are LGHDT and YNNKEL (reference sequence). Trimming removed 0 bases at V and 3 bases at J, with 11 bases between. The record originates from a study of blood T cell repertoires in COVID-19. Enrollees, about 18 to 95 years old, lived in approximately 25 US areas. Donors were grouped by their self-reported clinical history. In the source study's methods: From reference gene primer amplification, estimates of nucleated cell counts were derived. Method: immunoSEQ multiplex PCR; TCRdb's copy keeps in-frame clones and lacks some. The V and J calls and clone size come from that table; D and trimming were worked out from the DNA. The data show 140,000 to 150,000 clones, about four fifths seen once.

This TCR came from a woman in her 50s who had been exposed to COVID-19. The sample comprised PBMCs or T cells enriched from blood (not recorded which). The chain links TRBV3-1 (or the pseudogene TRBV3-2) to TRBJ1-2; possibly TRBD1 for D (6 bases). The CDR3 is CASSQDRGPYYGYTF. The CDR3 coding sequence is TGTGCCAGCAGCCAAGACAGGGGACCCTACTATGGCTACACCTTC.